This TCR beta chain originates from a study of blood T cell repertoires in COVID-19. Study as a whole: Samples taken during acute and convalescent COVID-19 were collected in the United States, Italy and Spain. Sample material is recorded as cDNA or gDNA derived from T cells, B-cell-depleted T cells, or PBMCs.

V lost 5 bases and J lost 4; bases outside the gene matches: 4. This CDR3 contains 15 residues. Germline V gives CDR1 MRHNA, CDR2 SNTAGT. Per the study methods: Researchers report that nucleated cell counts were estimated from reference gene primer amplification. Measured with immunoSEQ multiplex PCR; TCRdb has only the in-frame clones, and not every one. For V, J and clone size, that table is used; D and trimming come from the DNA. Among about 310,000 clones listed, around 90% were seen once. The genes are TRBV6-4 and TRBJ2-1, with 11 bases that match TRBD2. What was sequenced was peripheral blood. The TCR comes from a man aged 45-60 years with active or convalescent COVID-19. The CDR3 DNA reads as TGTGCCAGCAGTTTCCTAGCGGGGGGTTACAATGAGCAGTTCTTC. It yields the protein CASSFLAGGYNEQFF.